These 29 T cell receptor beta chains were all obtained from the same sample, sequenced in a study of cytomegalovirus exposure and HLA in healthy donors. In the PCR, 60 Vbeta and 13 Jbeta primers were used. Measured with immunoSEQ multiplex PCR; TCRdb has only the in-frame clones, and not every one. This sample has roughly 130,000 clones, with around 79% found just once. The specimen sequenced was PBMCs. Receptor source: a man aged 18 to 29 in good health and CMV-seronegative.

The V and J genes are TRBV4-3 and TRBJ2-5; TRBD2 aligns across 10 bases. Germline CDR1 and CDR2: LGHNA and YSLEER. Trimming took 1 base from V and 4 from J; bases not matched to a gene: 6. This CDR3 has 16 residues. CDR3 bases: TGCGCCAGCAGCCAAGCGAGCGGGGGGGCCCGAGAGACCCAGTACTTC. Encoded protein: CASSQASGGARETQYF.

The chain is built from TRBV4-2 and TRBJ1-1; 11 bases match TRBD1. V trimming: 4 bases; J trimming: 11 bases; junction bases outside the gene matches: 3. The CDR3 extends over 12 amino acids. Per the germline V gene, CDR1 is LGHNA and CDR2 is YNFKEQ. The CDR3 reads CASSLGTGGAFF. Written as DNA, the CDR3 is TGTGCCAGCAGCCTCGGGACAGGGGGGGCTTTCTTT.

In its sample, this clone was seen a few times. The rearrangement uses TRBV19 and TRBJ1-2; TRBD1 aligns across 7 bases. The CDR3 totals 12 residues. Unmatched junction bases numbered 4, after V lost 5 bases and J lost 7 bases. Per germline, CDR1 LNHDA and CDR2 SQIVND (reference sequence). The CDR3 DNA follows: TGTGCCAGTAGTCCGGGACAGCTTGGCTACACCTTC. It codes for CASSPGQLGYTF.

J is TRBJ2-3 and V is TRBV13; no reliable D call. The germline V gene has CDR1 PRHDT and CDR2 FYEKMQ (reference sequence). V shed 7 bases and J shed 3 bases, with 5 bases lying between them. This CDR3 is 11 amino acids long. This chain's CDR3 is CASTRTDTQYF. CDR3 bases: TGTGCCAGCACGCGGACAGATACGCAGTATTTT.

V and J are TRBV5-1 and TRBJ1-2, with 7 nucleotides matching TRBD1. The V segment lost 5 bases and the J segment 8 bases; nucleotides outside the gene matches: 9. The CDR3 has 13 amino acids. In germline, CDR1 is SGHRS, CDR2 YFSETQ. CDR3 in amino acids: CASSSTGRGGYTF. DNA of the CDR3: TGCGCCAGCAGTTCGACAGGGAGAGGCGGCTACACCTTC.

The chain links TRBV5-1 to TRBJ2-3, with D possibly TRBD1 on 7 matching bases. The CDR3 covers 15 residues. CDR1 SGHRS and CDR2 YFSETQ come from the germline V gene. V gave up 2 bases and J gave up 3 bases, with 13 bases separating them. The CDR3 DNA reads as TGCGCCAGCAGCTTAAGACAGGGAGGAACAGATACGCAGTATTTT. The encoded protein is CASSLRQGGTDTQYF.

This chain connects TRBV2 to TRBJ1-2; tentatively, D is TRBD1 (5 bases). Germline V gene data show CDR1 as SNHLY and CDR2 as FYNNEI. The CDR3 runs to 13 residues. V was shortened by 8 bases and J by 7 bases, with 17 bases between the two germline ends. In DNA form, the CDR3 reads TGTGCCAGCCTCTCCGCGGGGGTCCGTGGCTACACCTTC. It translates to CASLSAGVRGYTF.

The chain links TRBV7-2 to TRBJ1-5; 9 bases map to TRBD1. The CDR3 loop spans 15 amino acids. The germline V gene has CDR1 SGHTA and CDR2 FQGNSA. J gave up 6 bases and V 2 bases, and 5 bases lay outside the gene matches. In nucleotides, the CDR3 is TGTGCCAGCAGCTTACGACAGGGGGAGGGTCAGCCCCAGCATTTT. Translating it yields CASSLRQGEGQPQHF. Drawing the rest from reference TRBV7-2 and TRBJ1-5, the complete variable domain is GAGVSQSPSNKVTEKGKDVELRCDPISGHTALYWYRQSLGQGLEFLIYFQGNSAPDKSGLPSDRFSAERTGGSVSTLTIQRTQQEDSAVYLCASSLRQGEGQPQHFGDGTRLSIL.

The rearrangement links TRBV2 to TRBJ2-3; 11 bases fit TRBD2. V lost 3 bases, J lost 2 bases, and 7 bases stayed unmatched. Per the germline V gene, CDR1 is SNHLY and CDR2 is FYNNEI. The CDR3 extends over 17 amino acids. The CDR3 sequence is CASSDSTSGGLTDTQYF. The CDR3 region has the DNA TGTGCCAGCAGTGACTCCACTAGCGGGGGCCTCACAGATACGCAGTATTTT.

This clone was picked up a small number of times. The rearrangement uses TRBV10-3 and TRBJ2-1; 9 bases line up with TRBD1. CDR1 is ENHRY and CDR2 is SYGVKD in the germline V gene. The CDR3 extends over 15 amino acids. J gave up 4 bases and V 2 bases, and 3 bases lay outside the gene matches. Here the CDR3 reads CAISEGQGSYNEQFF. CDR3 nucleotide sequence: TGTGCCATCAGTGAGGGACAGGGGTCATACAATGAGCAGTTCTTC.

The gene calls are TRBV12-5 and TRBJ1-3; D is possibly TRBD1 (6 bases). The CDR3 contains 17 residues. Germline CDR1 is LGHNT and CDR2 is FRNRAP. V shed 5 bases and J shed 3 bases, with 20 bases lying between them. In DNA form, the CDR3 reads TGTGCTAGTGGTCTTCGACGCGGGGGGCTAGGTGGAAACACCATATATTTT. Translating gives CASGLRRGGLGGNTIYF.

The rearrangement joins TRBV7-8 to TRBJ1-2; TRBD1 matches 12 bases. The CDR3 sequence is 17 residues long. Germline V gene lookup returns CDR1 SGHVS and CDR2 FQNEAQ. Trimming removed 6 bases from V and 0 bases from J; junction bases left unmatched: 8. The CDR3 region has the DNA TGTGCCAGCAGTCCAGGGACAGGGGGCCATTCTAACTATGGCTACACCTTC. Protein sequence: CASSPGTGGHSNYGYTF.

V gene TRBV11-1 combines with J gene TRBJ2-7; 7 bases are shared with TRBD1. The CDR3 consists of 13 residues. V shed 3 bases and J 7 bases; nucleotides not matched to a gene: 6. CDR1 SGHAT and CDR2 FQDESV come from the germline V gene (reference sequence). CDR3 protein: CASSLDRLIEQYF. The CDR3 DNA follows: TGTGCCAGCAGCTTGGACAGGCTGATAGAGCAGTACTTC.

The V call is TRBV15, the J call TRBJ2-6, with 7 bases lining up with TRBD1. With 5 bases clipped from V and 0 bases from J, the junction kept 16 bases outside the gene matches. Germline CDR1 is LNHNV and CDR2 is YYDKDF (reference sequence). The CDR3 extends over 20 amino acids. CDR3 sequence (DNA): TGTGCCACCAGCCCACGCCCTTTTCCGGACAGGATCTCTGGGGCCAACGTCCTGACTTTC. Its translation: CATSPRPFPDRISGANVLTF.

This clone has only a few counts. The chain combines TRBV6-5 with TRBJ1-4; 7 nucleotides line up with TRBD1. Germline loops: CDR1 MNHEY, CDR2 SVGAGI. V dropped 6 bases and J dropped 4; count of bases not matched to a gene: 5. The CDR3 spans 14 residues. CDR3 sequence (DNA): TGTGCCAGCAGCATTACAGGGGATAATGAAAAACTGTTTTTT. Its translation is CASSITGDNEKLFF.

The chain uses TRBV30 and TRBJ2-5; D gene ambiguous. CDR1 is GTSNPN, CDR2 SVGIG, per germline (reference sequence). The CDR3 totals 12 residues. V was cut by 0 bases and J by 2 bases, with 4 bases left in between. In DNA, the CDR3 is TGTGCCTGGAGTGTCGGTCAAGAGACCCAGTACTTC. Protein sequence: CAWSVGQETQYF.

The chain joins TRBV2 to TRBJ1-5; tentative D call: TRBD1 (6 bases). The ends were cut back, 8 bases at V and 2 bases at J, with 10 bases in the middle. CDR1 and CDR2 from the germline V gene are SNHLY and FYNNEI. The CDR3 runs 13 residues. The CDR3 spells CASASGGNQPQHF. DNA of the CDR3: TGTGCCAGCGCATCAGGGGGCAATCAGCCCCAGCATTTT.

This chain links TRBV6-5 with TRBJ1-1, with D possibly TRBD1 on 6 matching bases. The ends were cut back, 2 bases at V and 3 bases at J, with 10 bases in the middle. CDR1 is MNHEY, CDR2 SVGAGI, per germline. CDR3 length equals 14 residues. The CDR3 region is CASSYKQGDTEAFF. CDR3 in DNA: TGTGCCAGCAGTTACAAACAGGGAGACACTGAAGCTTTCTTT.

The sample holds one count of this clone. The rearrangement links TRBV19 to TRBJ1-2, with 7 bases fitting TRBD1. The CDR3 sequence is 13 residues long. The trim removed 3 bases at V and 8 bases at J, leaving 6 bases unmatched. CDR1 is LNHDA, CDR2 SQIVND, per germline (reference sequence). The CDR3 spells CASSMTGLWGYTF. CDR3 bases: TGTGCCAGTAGTATGACAGGGCTGTGGGGCTACACCTTC. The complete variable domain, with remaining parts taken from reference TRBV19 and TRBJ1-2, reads DGGITQSPKYLFRKEGQNVTLSCEQNLNHDAMYWYRQDPGQGLRLIYYSQIVNDFQKGDIAEGYSVSREKKESFPLTVTSAQKNPTAFYLCASSMTGLWGYTFGSGTRLTVV.

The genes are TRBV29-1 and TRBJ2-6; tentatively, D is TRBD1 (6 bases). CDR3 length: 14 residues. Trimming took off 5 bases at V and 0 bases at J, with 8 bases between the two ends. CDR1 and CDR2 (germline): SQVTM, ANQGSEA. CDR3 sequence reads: CSVQGSSGANVLTF. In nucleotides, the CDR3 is TGCAGCGTTCAGGGGAGCTCTGGGGCCAACGTCCTGACTTTC.

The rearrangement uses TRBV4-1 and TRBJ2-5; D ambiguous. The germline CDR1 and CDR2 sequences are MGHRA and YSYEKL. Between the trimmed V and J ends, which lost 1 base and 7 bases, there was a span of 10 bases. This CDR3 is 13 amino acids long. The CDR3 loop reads CASSQGSGGTQYF. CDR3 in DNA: TGCGCCAGCAGCCAAGGGTCCGGCGGGACCCAGTACTTC.

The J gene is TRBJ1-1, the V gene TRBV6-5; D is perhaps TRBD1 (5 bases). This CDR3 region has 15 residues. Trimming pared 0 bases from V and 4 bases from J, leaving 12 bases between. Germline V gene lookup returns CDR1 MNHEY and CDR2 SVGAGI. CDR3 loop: CASSYSPQGGTEAFF. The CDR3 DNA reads TGTGCCAGCAGTTACTCGCCTCAGGGTGGCACTGAAGCTTTCTTT.

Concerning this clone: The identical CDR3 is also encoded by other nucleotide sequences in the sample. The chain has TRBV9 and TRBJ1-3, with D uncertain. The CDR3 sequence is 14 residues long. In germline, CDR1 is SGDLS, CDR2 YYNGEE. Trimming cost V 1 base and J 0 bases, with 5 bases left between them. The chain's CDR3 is CASSVTDSGNTIYF. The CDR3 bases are TGTGCCAGCAGCGTAACAGACTCTGGAAACACCATATATTTT.

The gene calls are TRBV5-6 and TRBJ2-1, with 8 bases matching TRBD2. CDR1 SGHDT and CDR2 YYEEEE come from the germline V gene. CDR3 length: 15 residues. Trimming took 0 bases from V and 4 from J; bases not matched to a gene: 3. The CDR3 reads CASSLVRGGYNEQFF. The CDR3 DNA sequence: TGTGCCAGCAGCTTGGTCCGGGGGGGTTACAATGAGCAGTTCTTC.

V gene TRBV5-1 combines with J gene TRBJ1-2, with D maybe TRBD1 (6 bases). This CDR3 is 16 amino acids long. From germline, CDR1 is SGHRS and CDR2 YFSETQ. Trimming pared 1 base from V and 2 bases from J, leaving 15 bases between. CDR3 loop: CASSLTASRGNYGYTF. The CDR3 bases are TGCGCCAGCAGCTTGACCGCGAGCAGGGGCAACTATGGCTACACCTTC.

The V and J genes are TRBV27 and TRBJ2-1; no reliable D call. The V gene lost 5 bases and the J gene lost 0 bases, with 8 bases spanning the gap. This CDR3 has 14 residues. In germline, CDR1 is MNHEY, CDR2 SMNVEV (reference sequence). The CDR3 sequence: CASSLPSSYNEQFF. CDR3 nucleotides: TGTGCCAGCAGTCTCCCCTCCTCCTACAATGAGCAGTTCTTC.

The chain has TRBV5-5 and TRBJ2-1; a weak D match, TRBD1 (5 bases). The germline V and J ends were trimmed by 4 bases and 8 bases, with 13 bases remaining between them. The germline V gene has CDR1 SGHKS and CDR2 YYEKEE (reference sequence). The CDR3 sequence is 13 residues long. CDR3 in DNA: TGTGCCAGCAGCAGATCAGGGATCTATGAGCAGTTCTTC. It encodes CASSRSGIYEQFF.

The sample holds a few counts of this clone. CDR3 coding DNA: TGTGCCTGGAGTGTAGGGGGATTTTTCACTGAAGCTTTCTTT. It is translated as CAWSVGGFFTEAFF. V and J are TRBV30 and TRBJ1-1, with D possibly TRBD1 on 6 matching bases. Per the germline V gene, CDR1 is GTSNPN and CDR2 is SVGIG (reference sequence). The CDR3 consists of 14 residues. V was cut by 0 bases and J by 4 bases, with 12 bases left in between.

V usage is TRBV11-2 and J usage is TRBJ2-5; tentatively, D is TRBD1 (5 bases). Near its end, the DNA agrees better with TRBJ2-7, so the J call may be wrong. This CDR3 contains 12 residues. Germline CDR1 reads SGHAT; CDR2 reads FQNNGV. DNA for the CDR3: TGTGCCAGCAGCCGCGACAGCTACGAGCAGTACTTC. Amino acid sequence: CASSRDSYEQYF.